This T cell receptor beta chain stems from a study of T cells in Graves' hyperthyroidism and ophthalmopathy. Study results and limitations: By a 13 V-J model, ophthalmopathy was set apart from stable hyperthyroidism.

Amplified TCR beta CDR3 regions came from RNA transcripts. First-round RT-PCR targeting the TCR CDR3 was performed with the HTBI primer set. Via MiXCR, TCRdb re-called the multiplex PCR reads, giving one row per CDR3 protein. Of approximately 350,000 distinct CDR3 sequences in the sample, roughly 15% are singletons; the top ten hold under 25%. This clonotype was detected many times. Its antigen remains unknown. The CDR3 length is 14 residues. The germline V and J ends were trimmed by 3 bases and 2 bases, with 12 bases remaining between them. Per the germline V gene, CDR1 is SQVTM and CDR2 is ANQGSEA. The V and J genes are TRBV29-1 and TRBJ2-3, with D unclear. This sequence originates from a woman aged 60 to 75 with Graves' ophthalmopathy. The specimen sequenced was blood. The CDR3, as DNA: TGCAGCGTTGACCTCGGCCGGAACACAGATACGCAGTATTTT. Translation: CSVDLGRNTDTQYF.